This TCR beta chain was sequenced in a study of blood T cell repertoires in COVID-19. This CDR3 contains 16 residues. V was pared by 0 bases and J by 4 bases, with 6 bases of the junction left unmatched. CDR1 and CDR2 (germline): MGHRA, YSYEKL. Only in-frame clones appear in the TCRdb table, and some are missing; sequencing was by immunoSEQ multiplex PCR. The sample contains about 260,000 clones, around 90% of which appear only once. The sample was peripheral blood. This chain joins TRBV4-1 and TRBJ1-5, with 7 bases lining up with TRBD1. The TCR comes from a person aged 18 to 30 with COVID-19, enrolled during active disease. The CDR3 spells CASSQDTGQLNQPQHF. In nucleotides, the CDR3 is TGCGCCAGCAGCCAAGATACGGGACAGCTGAATCAGCCCCAGCATTTT.